The 15 T cell receptor beta chains given below trace back to one sample, sequenced in a study of siplizumab effects on memory and regulatory T cells. Some clones are missing from TCRdb's copy, which holds only in-frame ones; the method was immunoSEQ multiplex PCR. The data show over 70,000 clones, roughly 94% seen once. Material: CD8+ T cells sorted from blood. Every receptor here comes from a human donor in good health.

The J gene is TRBJ2-7, the V gene TRBV19, with TRBD2 matching over 12 bases. Looked up from germline, CDR1 is LNHDA and CDR2 is SQIVND (reference sequence). The CDR3 covers 18 residues. V was clipped by 1 base and J by 0 bases; unmatched bases: 7. The CDR3 DNA follows: TGTGCCAGTAGTATAGGCACTAGCGGGAGGTCCAGCTCCTACGAGCAGTACTTC. Translation gives CASSIGTSGRSSSYEQYF.

J is TRBJ2-1 and V is TRBV5-6; 10 bases are shared with TRBD2. This CDR3 comprises 15 residues. CDR1 is SGHDT, CDR2 YYEEEE, per germline. Trimming took 4 bases from V and 2 from J; bases not matched to a gene: 3. The CDR3 nucleotides read TGTGCCAGCAGCGAGCGGGAGGGCCCCTACAATGAGCAGTTCTTC. The encoded protein is CASSEREGPYNEQFF.

The chain combines TRBV14 with TRBJ2-3, with 9 nucleotides matching TRBD2. The CDR3 loop spans 16 amino acids. Germline V gene data show CDR1 as SGHDN and CDR2 as FVKESK. Unmatched junction bases numbered 2, after V lost 1 base and J lost 0 bases. CDR3 DNA sequence: TGTGCCAGCAGCCAAGTAACTAGCGGGAGCACAGATACGCAGTATTTT. It specifies CASSQVTSGSTDTQYF.

J is TRBJ2-3 and V is TRBV9; 7 positions match TRBD1. This CDR3 contains 15 residues. The junction had 5 bases not matched to a gene; V was cut back by 3 bases and J by 1 base. Germline CDR1 reads SGDLS; CDR2 reads YYNGEE. The chain's CDR3 is CASSGTGERTDTQYF. In nucleotides, the CDR3 is TGTGCCAGCAGCGGAACAGGGGAGCGCACAGATACGCAGTATTTT.

The chain is built from TRBV28 and TRBJ2-7; the D is unclear. The CDR3 sequence is 14 residues long. The V end was cut by 3 bases, the J end by 2 bases, with 11 bases between. Germline values: CDR1 MDHEN, CDR2 SYDVKM. The CDR3 protein is CASSFGTRTYEQYF. CDR3 sequence (DNA): TGTGCCAGCAGTTTCGGAACGAGAACCTACGAGCAGTACTTC.

J is TRBJ1-1 and V is TRBV29-1; D possibly corresponds to TRBD1 (6 bases). Per germline, CDR1 SQVTM and CDR2 ANQGSEA. The CDR3 runs 11 residues. The CDR3 loop reads CSVTGRTEAFF. CDR3 bases: TGCAGTGTAACAGGGCGGACTGAAGCTTTCTTT.

This sequence joins TRBV25-1 and TRBJ1-4, with D possibly being TRBD1 (6 bases). V lost 7 bases and J lost 7, with 16 bases in between. CDR3 length equals 14 residues. Germline V gene data show CDR1 as MGHDK and CDR2 as SYGVNS. The CDR3 DNA reads TGTGCCAGCACCGATGGGGAGGGGGGTGAAAAACTGTTTTTT. This encodes CASTDGEGGEKLFF.

The rearrangement joins TRBV11-2 to TRBJ2-3; no clear D. CDR1 is SGHAT, CDR2 FQNNGV, per germline. The CDR3 contains 18 residues. V lost 2 bases and J 2 bases, leaving 20 bases between the germline ends. CDR3 in amino acids: CASSLYPRLNYNTDTQYF. The CDR3 nucleotides are TGTGCCAGCAGCTTATATCCGAGACTTAATTACAACACAGATACGCAGTATTTT.

This chain links TRBV11-2 with TRBJ2-7, with 9 nucleotides matching TRBD2. Germline assignment: CDR1 SGHAT and CDR2 FQNNGV. V trimming: 1 base; J trimming: 6 bases; junction bases outside the gene matches: 7. The length of the CDR3 is 15 residues. The DNA of the CDR3 is TGTGCCAGCAGCTTAGGGGCGGGAGGGCCTATCGAGCAGTACTTC. It is translated as CASSLGAGGPIEQYF.

This chain links TRBV29-1 with TRBJ2-1; possible D gene TRBD1, 5 bases. Germline V gene data show CDR1 as SQVTM and CDR2 as ANQGSEA. This CDR3 comprises 14 residues. V lost 8 bases and J 4 bases, leaving 18 bases between the germline ends. The CDR3 nucleotides read TGCAGCTTTAGGGGAATCGGCCAGTACAATGAGCAGTTCTTC. Translation: CSFRGIGQYNEQFF.

Note on this clone: One end of the junction does not line up with germline, which may come from a read error. This chain connects TRBV27 to TRBJ1-2; D may be TRBD1 (5 bases). CDR1 MNHEY and CDR2 SMNVEV come from the germline V gene (reference sequence). The CDR3 is made up of 13 amino acids. As DNA, the CDR3 is TGTGCCAGCAGTTTCCGGGACGATCTCCCTCCGGGCTTC. It encodes CASSFRDDLPPGF.

The chain carries TRBV5-6 and TRBJ2-7; no definite D call. The CDR3 totals 12 residues. CDR1 and CDR2 from the germline V gene are SGHDT and YYEEEE. V shed 2 bases and J shed 5 bases, with 8 bases lying between them. The CDR3 reads CASSFLGNEQYF. The CDR3 DNA is TGTGCCAGCAGCTTTTTGGGAAACGAGCAGTACTTC. The variable domain in full, completed from reference TRBV5-6 and TRBJ2-7, reads DAGVTQSPTHLIKTRGQQVTLRCSPKSGHDTVSWYQQALGQGPQFIFQYYEEEERQRGNFPDRFSGHQFPNYSSELNVNALLLGDSALYLCASSFLGNEQYFGPGTRLTVT.

The chain has TRBV6-6 and TRBJ2-1, with 14 nucleotides matching TRBD2. CDR3 length equals 16 residues. Trimming took 2 bases from V and 9 from J; bases not matched to a gene: 6. CDR1 is MNHNY and CDR2 is SVGAGI in the germline V gene (reference sequence). CDR3 bases: TGTGCCAGCAGTTACCCCGGGACTAGCGGGAGCACTGAGCAGTTCTTC. This sequence encodes CASSYPGTSGSTEQFF.

V and J are TRBV7-8 and TRBJ2-1, with TRBD2 identical over 9 bases. The length of the CDR3 is 16 residues. The trim removed 2 bases at V and 7 bases at J, leaving 9 bases unmatched. Germline V gene sequence: CDR1 SGHVS, CDR2 FQNEAQ. This CDR3 is CASSLSSASGTNEQFF. The CDR3 nucleotides read TGTGCCAGCAGCTTAAGTTCGGCTAGCGGGACTAATGAGCAGTTCTTC.

This chain joins TRBV5-6 and TRBJ1-1; TRBD1 matches at 8 bases. Germline V lookup: CDR1 SGHDT, CDR2 YYEEEE. The CDR3 sequence is 13 residues long. Trimming at V came to 4 bases and at J to 4 bases, leaving 3 bases not matched to a gene. The chain's CDR3 is CASSPTGVTEAFF. CDR3 DNA: TGTGCCAGCAGCCCGACAGGGGTCACTGAAGCTTTCTTT.